This T cell receptor beta chain stems from a study of vaccination and CD4 T cells after COVID-19. Across the whole study: In the control cultures, a CEFX pool, an HIV-1 Nef pool, or no peptide was supplied. Overall study results and limits: It was observed that, in convalescent patients, a median around 88% of reactive clones arose only post-vaccination. Going from roughly 21 to 40, median SARS-CoV-2-reactive clonotypes did not rise significantly.

The Oncomine TCR Beta short-read assay sequenced DNA from cultured CD4+ T cells. TCRdb re-derived calls from the PCR reads in MiXCR, one entry per CDR3 protein. The sample records 13,000 or so distinct CDR3 sequences, roughly 42% being singletons. Of note for this clonotype: Its antigen is currently unknown.

This CDR3 has 17 residues. Germline V lookup: CDR1 LNHDA, CDR2 SQIVND (reference sequence). Trimming took 1 base from V and 2 from J; bases not matched to a gene: 6. Stated treatment: roughly nine-day PBMC culture with coronavirus spike peptide pools or control peptides (ViraFEST assay). V and J are TRBV19 and TRBJ2-5; TRBD2 matches at 11 bases. The origin of this receptor is a human donor who had recovered from COVID-19. The sequenced sample consisted of CD4+ T cells from blood, cultured in vitro. The CDR3 is CASSIAWLAGGQETQYF. In DNA, the CDR3 is TGTGCCAGTAGTATAGCTTGGCTAGCGGGGGGTCAAGAGACCCAGTACTTC.